This T cell receptor (beta chain) was sequenced during a study of T cells in Graves' hyperthyroidism and ophthalmopathy (dated by TCRdb to the late 2010s). Notes on the research overall: Peripheral blood samples were taken at initial diagnosis, before any treatment was given. To identify distinguishing TCR V-J signatures, a discovery cohort of 100 patients was used, comprising 43 with Graves' ophthalmopathy and 57 with stable Graves' hyperthyroidism. Prospective prediction of ophthalmopathy was tested in an independent validation cohort of 18 to 20 hyperthyroidism patients and around 16 patients who later progressed to ophthalmopathy. For training and testing, the 100 patients in the discovery cohort were randomly divided in a 7:3 ratio. The study also compared thyroid tissue and blood T-cell repertoires from five or six Graves' hyperthyroidism patients. After sampling, hyperthyroidism patients received methimazole starting at 30 mg daily, and ophthalmopathy patients received high-dose intravenous methylprednisolone. The paper describes TCR Vbeta CDR3 sequencing of 120 to 150 peripheral blood samples, made up of roughly 45 ophthalmopathy patients, around 78 hyperthyroidism patients and approximately 17 progressor patients. Beyond this particular receptor, the publication reports: Most expanded thyroid clonotypes (frequency above 0.001) were also detected in blood, a finding suggesting that blood repertoires may reflect thyroid immune responses. Sample size was not statistically predetermined, and investigators were not blinded to group allocation. A 13 V-J signature model separated ophthalmopathy from stable hyperthyroidism, with 87.88% sensitivity and 81.08% specificity in cross-validation and 80%/75% in testing. In validation, the model predicted progression to ophthalmopathy with about 71% sensitivity and roughly 72% specificity, a median of around six months before onset.

V trim: 5 bases; J trim: 16 bases; unmatched bases: 14. From the germline V gene (reference sequence), CDR1 is DFQATT and CDR2 is SNEGSKA. Taken from cysteine to phenylalanine, the CDR3 has 14 residues. Just the 42-base CDR3 DNA is kept, in frame starting at base 1. Concerning this clonotype itself: Its antigen is not yet known. Base-call qualities are not available, and no considerably larger clone is one nucleotide away.

Moderately to severely active disease, a Clinical Activity Score of at least 3, a NOSPECS grade of at least 4, and a duration under 3 months were present in ophthalmopathy patients. The study excluded patients with uncontrolled infections, other autoimmune diseases, pregnancy or lactation. Clinical symptoms, serum thyroxine and TRAb, thyroid ultrasound, and orbital computed tomography formed the basis for the diagnoses. Ficoll-Paque density gradient centrifugation was used to isolate PBMCs from under 11 ml of fresh peripheral blood. Trizol reagent was used to extract total RNA, and RNA quality was then checked on an Agilent 2100 Bioanalyzer. TCR beta CDR3 regions were amplified from RNA transcripts. For the first round of RT-PCR on the TCR CDR3, the HTBI primer set was used together with the Qiagen OneStep RT-PCR kit. Libraries were constructed in a second round of multiplex PCR, after which size selection and purification were carried out. Libraries were sequenced paired-end with 100 bp reads on an Illumina HiSeq2000. The study's own analysis went as follows. SOAPnuke was used to process the raw data, removing reads that contained adapters or uncalled bases, had a mean Phred below 15, or lacked an exact match to the constant primer or identifier. High-quality paired reads were merged with COPE v1.2.5, and unique nucleotide sequences were defined as clonotypes. MiTCR v1.1 was used to align the clonotypes against IMGT TRBV, TRBD and TRBJ reference segments. The analysis was restricted to V-J combinations with a frequency above 0.0001, which together covered 99.2% of the repertoires. A TCS score was defined as the ratio of F50 (clonal expansion) to E x V (chaos), with BLOSUM62-based TCRdist applied between CDR3 peptides within each V-J. Welch's t-statistics and random forest reduced fewer than 550 V-J features to 13, which were used in a naive Bayes classifier (R e1071). TCRdb cleaned the public reads at Q25 with fastp, built clones with MiXCR and kept in-frame beta chains. Rows are combined by CDR3 protein, so each entry shows the most common genes and DNA. V and J calls and clone size were set by TCRdb, not the authors. The sample has 490,000 or so distinct CDR3 sequences on record, roughly 15% of them singletons. The ten largest clonotypes hold 25% to 35% of the sample.

The sequence derives from a woman aged 25 to 45 with Graves' ophthalmopathy. Sequencing was carried out using blood. The rearrangement joined TRBV20-1 to TRBJ2-4, with 13 bases matching TRBD2. The DNA is TGCAGTGCTGGGGGCCTCGGACTAGCGGGAGAGCTCTACTTC. The translation is CSAGGLGLAGELYF.